The T cell receptor (beta chain) under discussion was sequenced for a study of OX40 agonist ivuxolimab in advanced cancers. Study in general: Participants averaged approximately 61 years of age (range about 23 to 90) and were 82.7% male. Among those treated, three patients had partial responses, one with hepatocellular carcinoma and two with cutaneous melanoma.

Sequenced by immunoSEQ multiplex PCR; TCRdb stores in-frame clones only, minus some. The profile shows about 80,000 clones, around 87% of them singletons. Study conclusions and caveats: The study found among the lowest clonal expansion in partial responders at 0.1-3.0 mg/kg.

The CDR3 is made up of 14 amino acids. The V gene's germline CDR1 is SGHTA and CDR2 FQGNSA. The germline V and J ends were trimmed by 3 bases and 2 bases, with 10 bases remaining between them. This clone appeared a single time. Its antigen is unknown. V is TRBV7-2 and J is TRBJ1-1; D not certain. Sequencing was performed on CD4+ or CD8+ T cells sorted from blood, taken in a trial of the OX40 agonist ivuxolimab. The TCR originated in an adult with an advanced solid tumor such as melanoma, head and neck, liver or kidney cancer. CDR3 coding DNA: TGTGCCAGCAGCTTCTCTGGGGATAACACTGAAGCTTTCTTT. Protein sequence: CASSFSGDNTEAFF.